These 28 T cell receptor beta chains originate from one sample sequenced in a study of cytotoxic CD8 clonotypes in ibrutinib-treated CLL. Method: immunoSEQ multiplex PCR; TCRdb's copy keeps in-frame clones and lacks some. The sample includes about 5,500 clones, approximately 71% of them seen just once. The source material was PBMCs, sampled before ibrutinib treatment. Receptor source: a human donor with chronic lymphocytic leukemia.

J is TRBJ2-2 and V is TRBV29-1; 10 nucleotides align to TRBD1. This CDR3 is built from 13 residues. Trimming cost V 6 bases and J 5 bases; bases outside gene matches: 3. The germline V gene has CDR1 SQVTM and CDR2 ANQGSEA. The DNA of the CDR3 is TGCAGCGTGCGGGACAGGGGAACCGGGGAGCTGTTTTTT. Amino acid sequence: CSVRDRGTGELFF.

The chain employs TRBV5-4 and TRBJ2-2; D is possibly TRBD2 (5 bases). Trimming shortened V by 2 bases and J by 5 bases, and 10 bases separated the two germline ends. The CDR3 is made up of 14 amino acids. The germline gives CDR1 SGHNT, CDR2 YYREEE (reference sequence). CDR3 sequence (DNA): TGTGCCAGCAGCTTTAGCGAATGGACCGGGGAGCTGTTTTTT. Translated: CASSFSEWTGELFF.

The CDR3 nucleotides read TGTGCCAGCAGCTTAACGCCGGCTGGGGAGCAGTACTTC. It specifies CASSLTPAGEQYF. The rearrangement links TRBV7-3 to TRBJ2-7; D is unclear. Trimming left V 0 bases short and J 7 bases short, with 10 bases between. Germline assignment: CDR1 SGHTA and CDR2 FQGTGA. CDR3 length: 13 amino acids. The variable domain in full, completed from reference TRBV7-3 and TRBJ2-7, reads GAGVSQTPSNKVTEKGKYVELRCDPISGHTALYWYRQSLGQGPEFLIYFQGTGAADDSGLPNDRFFAVRPEGSVSTLKIQRTERGDSAVYLCASSLTPAGEQYFGPGTRLTVT.

The gene calls are TRBV6-1 and TRBJ1-1; 7 positions agree with TRBD1. Germline V gene sequence: CDR1 MNHNS, CDR2 SASEGT. The ends lost 9 bases at V and 1 base at J; junction bases unmatched: 8. This CDR3 is 14 amino acids long. CDR3 sequence (DNA): TGTGCCAGTATATCAGGGGGGACGAACACTGAAGCTTTCTTT. It yields the protein CASISGGTNTEAFF.

By sample fraction, this clone is medium-sized. CDR3 residues: CASRLMNTEAFF. The CDR3 bases are TGTGCCAGCAGGCTTATGAACACTGAAGCTTTCTTT. The chain carries TRBV7-9 and TRBJ1-1; D is uncertain. This CDR3 is 12 amino acids long. V lost 6 bases and J lost 0, with 5 bases in between. The germline V gene has CDR1 SEHNR and CDR2 FQNEAQ (reference sequence).

This clone has just a few counts. This chain uses TRBV27 with TRBJ2-1; D is unclear. CDR1 is MNHEY and CDR2 is SMNVEV in the germline V gene (reference sequence). The CDR3 covers 14 residues. The germline V and J ends were trimmed by 0 bases and 0 bases, with 3 bases remaining between them. The CDR3 region is CASSLSRSYNEQFF. The CDR3 bases are TGTGCCAGCAGTTTATCTCGCTCCTACAATGAGCAGTTCTTC.

The chain joins TRBV18 to TRBJ2-5; D call uncertain. The V end was cut by 6 bases, the J end by 0 bases, with 8 bases between. Germline assignment: CDR1 KGHSH and CDR2 LQKENI. The CDR3 has 13 residues. CDR3: CASSPSYQETQYF. As DNA, the CDR3 is TGTGCCAGCTCCCCCTCGTACCAAGAGACCCAGTACTTC.

DNA for the CDR3: TGCAGTGCTATAGATGACACTGAAGCTTTCTTT. It is translated as CSAIDDTEAFF. The chain is built from TRBV20-1 and TRBJ1-1, with unresolved D. The CDR3 has 11 residues. Looked up from germline, CDR1 is DFQATT and CDR2 is SNEGSKA (reference sequence). The V end lost 4 bases, the J end lost 3 bases, and 6 bases lay between the germline ends.

The rearrangement uses TRBV9 and TRBJ2-5, with 8 positions matching TRBD2. Germline lookup yields CDR1 SGDLS and CDR2 YYNGEE. This CDR3 is built from 17 residues. The V and J ends lost 4 bases and 1 base, in that order; junction bases with no gene match: 12. The CDR3 DNA reads TGTGCCAGCAGCCCCAGCGGCGGGGCGGGGGGCCAAGAGACCCAGTACTTC. It codes for CASSPSGGAGGQETQYF.

The V call is TRBV2, the J call TRBJ2-3; D not resolved. The V gene lost 4 bases and the J gene lost 0 bases, with 8 bases spanning the gap. The CDR3 has 14 residues. Germline V CDR1 and CDR2: SNHLY, FYNNEI. CDR3 in DNA: TGTGCCAGCAGTGTGGTCCTGAGCACAGATACGCAGTATTTT. This sequence encodes CASSVVLSTDTQYF.

This chain uses TRBV13 with TRBJ2-3; no clear D. The V gene lost 5 bases and the J gene lost 2 bases, with 8 bases spanning the gap. Germline CDR1 is PRHDT and CDR2 is FYEKMQ (reference sequence). The CDR3 is 13 residues long. For the CDR3, the DNA is TGTGCCAGCAGCCGTTCCGTCACAGATACGCAGTATTTT. Encoded protein: CASSRSVTDTQYF.

The CDR3 loop reads CASSAGQGVNYGYTF. The CDR3 DNA is TGTGCCAGCAGCGCCGGACAGGGCGTAAACTATGGCTACACCTTC. This chain uses TRBV9 with TRBJ1-2; 8 bases map to TRBD1. The V gene's germline CDR1 is SGDLS and CDR2 YYNGEE. J gave up 2 bases and V 3 bases, and 6 bases lay outside the gene matches. The length of the CDR3 is 15 residues.

This clone was counted a few times. The chain uses TRBV5-6 and TRBJ1-5, with TRBD1 matching 8 bases. The CDR3 contains 14 residues. Germline V gene sequence: CDR1 SGHDT, CDR2 YYEEEE. J was trimmed by 6 bases and V by 1 base; bases with no gene match: 3. Here the CDR3 DNA reads TGTGCCAGCAGCTTGTTACAGGGGGGTCAGCCCCAGCATTTT. Encoded protein: CASSLLQGGQPQHF. Variable domain in full (rest from reference TRBV5-6 and TRBJ1-5): DAGVTQSPTHLIKTRGQQVTLRCSPKSGHDTVSWYQQALGQGPQFIFQYYEEEERQRGNFPDRFSGHQFPNYSSELNVNALLLGDSALYLCASSLLQGGQPQHFGDGTRLSIL.

The chain is built from TRBV30 and TRBJ2-3; D uncertain. The CDR3 has 17 residues. From germline, CDR1 is GTSNPN and CDR2 SVGIG (reference sequence). V lost 3 bases to trimming and J lost 4 bases, with 23 bases between them. CDR3: CAWSVGNGFLRADTQYF. As DNA, the CDR3 is TGTGCCTGGAGCGTAGGTAATGGCTTCCTCCGCGCAGATACGCAGTATTTT.

The gene calls are TRBV7-6 and TRBJ1-3, with 9 bases fitting TRBD1. CDR3 length equals 16 residues. The V segment lost 5 bases and the J segment 3 bases; nucleotides outside the gene matches: 8. Per germline, CDR1 SGHVS and CDR2 FNYEAQ. The CDR3 is CASSPGTGSDGNTIYF. The CDR3 DNA follows: TGTGCCAGCAGCCCCGGGACAGGGAGCGATGGAAACACCATATATTTT.

This chain joins TRBV15 and TRBJ2-7; TRBD1 aligns across 9 bases. V shed 8 bases, J shed 4 bases, and the junction held 6 bases outside the gene matches. The germline CDR1 and CDR2 sequences are LNHNV and YYDKDF (reference sequence). The CDR3 has 13 residues. CDR3 protein: CATGDRGSYEQYF. The CDR3 DNA sequence: TGTGCCACCGGCGACAGGGGGAGTTACGAGCAGTACTTC.

This clone was seen once. The chain links TRBV7-6 to TRBJ1-6; a possible D gene is TRBD1 (5 bases). Germline CDR1 is SGHVS and CDR2 is FNYEAQ. Trimming shortened V by 5 bases and J by 8 bases, and 16 bases separated the two germline ends. This CDR3 is built from 15 residues. In DNA form, the CDR3 reads TGTGCCAGCAGCGCGGGACCGTCGGAGCATTCACCCCTCCACTTT. This gives the protein CASSAGPSEHSPLHF.

This clone came up a few times. The chain joins TRBV6-5 to TRBJ1-2, with unresolved D. V was pared by 2 bases and J by 4 bases, with 17 bases between. CDR3 length: 16 residues. The germline V gene has CDR1 MNHEY and CDR2 SVGAGI. The CDR3 reads CASSYNPSTSSYGYTF. The DNA of the CDR3 is TGTGCCAGCAGTTACAACCCCTCGACAAGTTCCTATGGCTACACCTTC.

In nucleotides, the CDR3 is TGCAGCGTTGAAGGAGGGAGGGGCTCTAACTATGGCTACACCTTC. Encoded protein: CSVEGGRGSNYGYTF. The V call is TRBV29-1, the J call TRBJ1-2; possible D gene TRBD1, 5 bases. Between the trimmed V and J ends, which lost 1 base and 0 bases, there was a span of 12 bases. This CDR3 has 15 residues. Looked up from germline, CDR1 is SQVTM and CDR2 is ANQGSEA.

The chain combines TRBV10-3 with TRBJ2-7, with 9 bases lining up with TRBD1. Germline-derived CDR1 and CDR2 are ENHRY and SYGVKD. V lost 2 bases, J lost 1 base, and 3 bases stayed unmatched. The CDR3 length is 15 residues. The CDR3 DNA follows: TGTGCCATCAGTGAGGACAGGGGGAGATCCTACGAGCAGTACTTC. It specifies CAISEDRGRSYEQYF.

V gene TRBV27 combines with J gene TRBJ1-3; D not resolved. Germline CDR1 MNHEY, CDR2 SMNVEV (reference sequence). CDR3 length: 13 amino acids. The V gene lost 2 bases and the J gene lost 0 bases, with 2 bases spanning the gap. The CDR3 spells CASSLTSGNTIYF. The CDR3 DNA is TGTGCCAGCAGTTTAACCTCTGGAAACACCATATATTTT.

This chain links TRBV18 with TRBJ2-7; D remains ambiguous. The germline gives CDR1 KGHSH, CDR2 LQKENI. The V and J ends lost 0 bases and 2 bases respectively, with 8 bases between them. The CDR3 has 14 residues. CDR3 region: CASSPPDRAYEQYF. CDR3 nucleotides: TGTGCCAGCTCACCACCGGACCGGGCCTACGAGCAGTACTTC.

This clone is classed as medium-sized (0.01 to 0.1%). The chain recombines TRBV7-9 with TRBJ2-3; 9 nucleotides match TRBD1. Germline V gives CDR1 SEHNR, CDR2 FQNEAQ (reference sequence). With 5 bases clipped from V and 2 bases from J, the junction kept 5 bases outside the gene matches. CDR3 size: 15 residues. DNA of the CDR3: TGTGCCAGCAGCCAAGAACAGGGGGCCACAGATACGCAGTATTTT. Translating it yields CASSQEQGATDTQYF. Together with reference TRBV7-9 and TRBJ2-3, the CDR3 gives the full variable domain: DTGVSQNPRHKITKRGQNVTFRCDPISEHNRLYWYRQTLGQGPEFLTYFQNEAQLEKSRLLSDRFSAERPKGSFSTLEIQRTEQGDSAMYLCASSQEQGATDTQYFGPGTRLTVL.

This clone has more than one count but fewer than ten. The rearrangement uses TRBV5-4 and TRBJ2-3, with D perhaps assigned TRBD1 or TRBD2 (5 bases each). This CDR3 is built from 16 residues. V lost 0 bases to trimming and J lost 2 bases, with 13 bases between them. CDR1 SGHNT and CDR2 YYREEE come from the germline V gene (reference sequence). The CDR3 DNA reads TGTGCCAGCAGCTTGGGGGGCCGGGGCTCCACAGATACGCAGTATTTT. Its translation: CASSLGGRGSTDTQYF.

The chain combines TRBV27 with TRBJ2-1; 10 nucleotides line up with TRBD1. The V and J ends lost 8 bases and 5 bases, in that order; junction bases with no gene match: 9. The CDR3 runs 15 residues. Per germline, CDR1 MNHEY and CDR2 SMNVEV (reference sequence). CDR3 sequence: CASSGRDRGNNEQFF. The DNA of the CDR3 is TGTGCCAGCTCAGGACGGGACAGGGGAAACAATGAGCAGTTCTTC.

The genes are TRBV18 and TRBJ1-2; D gene uncertain. CDR1 is KGHSH and CDR2 is LQKENI in the germline V gene. The CDR3 loop spans 13 amino acids. V was clipped by 3 bases and J by 6 bases, with 11 bases between them. CDR3 DNA sequence: TGTGCCAGCTCACCGGCTCGACGGGATGGCTACACCTTC. Translated: CASSPARRDGYTF.

This chain uses TRBV11-2 with TRBJ2-1; weak D call: TRBD1 (5 bases). Germline CDR1 and CDR2: SGHAT and FQNNGV. The CDR3 loop spans 12 amino acids. V dropped 3 bases and J dropped 11 bases, with 11 bases sitting between them. The CDR3 region is CASSFIQEKQFF. The DNA for the CDR3 is TGTGCCAGCAGCTTTATACAGGAAAAGCAGTTCTTC.

J is TRBJ2-1 and V is TRBV7-8, with D possibly matching TRBD2 (5 bases). The CDR3 is 16 residues long. The germline V gene has CDR1 SGHVS and CDR2 FQNEAQ. Trimming removed 5 bases at V and 3 bases at J, with 17 bases between. This CDR3 is CASSPPGGRGYNEQFF. CDR3 coding DNA: TGTGCCAGCAGCCCCCCCGGCGGGCGAGGCTACAATGAGCAGTTCTTC.